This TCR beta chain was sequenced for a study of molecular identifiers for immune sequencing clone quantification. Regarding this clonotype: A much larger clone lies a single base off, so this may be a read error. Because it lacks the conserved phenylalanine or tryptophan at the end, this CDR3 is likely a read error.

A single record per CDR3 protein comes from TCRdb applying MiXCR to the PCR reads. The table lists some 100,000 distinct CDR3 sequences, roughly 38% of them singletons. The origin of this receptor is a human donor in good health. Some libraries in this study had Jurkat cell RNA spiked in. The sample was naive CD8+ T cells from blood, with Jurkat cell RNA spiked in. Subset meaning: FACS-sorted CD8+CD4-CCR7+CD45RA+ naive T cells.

The CDR3 spells CASSFTGVEQYI. In nucleotides, the CDR3 is TGTGCCAGCAGTTTCACAGGGGTCGAGCAGTACATC. The chain couples TRBV12-3 or TRBV12-4 to TRBJ2-7; 7 bases match TRBD1. The junction had 2 bases not matched to a gene; V was cut back by 3 bases and J by 6 bases. There are 12 residues in the CDR3.